This T cell receptor (beta chain) was obtained from a study of blood T cell repertoires in COVID-19. At the level of the study: The United States, Italy and Spain supplied acute and convalescent COVID-19 samples. T cells, B-cell-depleted T cells, or PBMCs provided the cDNA or gDNA that served as material.

The germline gives CDR1 SEHNR, CDR2 FQNEAQ (reference sequence). The CDR3 is 15 residues long. V was cut by 5 bases and J by 2 bases, with 10 bases left in between. In the original analysis: Amplification of reference gene primers provided the estimated nucleated cell counts. Sequencing used immunoSEQ multiplex PCR; TCRdb keeps in-frame clones, though not all of them. D and trimming were read from the DNA, whereas the V and J calls and clone size are those reported in that table. This sample yields about 240,000 clones, of which 82% are seen a single time; less than 3.5% belongs to the top ten. The J gene is TRBJ2-6, the V gene TRBV7-9, with no clear D. This TCR was sampled from a woman aged 18 to 35 with acute or convalescent COVID-19. Sequenced input: peripheral blood. The CDR3 sequence is CASSPVRAGANVLTF. The CDR3, as DNA: TGTGCCAGCAGCCCCGTCCGTGCTGGGGCCAACGTCCTGACTTTC.